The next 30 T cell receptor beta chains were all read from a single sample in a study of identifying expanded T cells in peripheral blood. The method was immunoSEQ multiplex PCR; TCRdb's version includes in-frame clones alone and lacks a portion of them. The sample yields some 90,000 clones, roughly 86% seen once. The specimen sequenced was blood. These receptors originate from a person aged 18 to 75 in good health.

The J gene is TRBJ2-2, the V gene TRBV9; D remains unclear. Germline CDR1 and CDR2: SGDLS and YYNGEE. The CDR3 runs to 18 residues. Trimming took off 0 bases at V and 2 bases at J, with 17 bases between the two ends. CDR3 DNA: TGTGCCAGCAGCGTAGGAATAGGGCTAGACTTTAACACCGGGGAGCTGTTTTTT. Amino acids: CASSVGIGLDFNTGELFF. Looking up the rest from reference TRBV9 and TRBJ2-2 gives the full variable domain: DSGVTQTPKHLITATGQRVTLRCSPRSGDLSVYWYQQSLDQGLQFLIQYYNGEERAKGNILERFSAQQFPDLHSELNLSSLELGDSALYFCASSVGIGLDFNTGELFFGEGSRLTVL.

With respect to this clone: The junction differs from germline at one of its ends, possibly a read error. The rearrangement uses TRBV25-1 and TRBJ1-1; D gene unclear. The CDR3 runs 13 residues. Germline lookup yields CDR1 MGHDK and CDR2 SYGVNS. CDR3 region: CASRELMNTEAFF. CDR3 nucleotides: TGTGCCAGCAGGGAATTAATGAACACTGAAGCTTTCTTT.

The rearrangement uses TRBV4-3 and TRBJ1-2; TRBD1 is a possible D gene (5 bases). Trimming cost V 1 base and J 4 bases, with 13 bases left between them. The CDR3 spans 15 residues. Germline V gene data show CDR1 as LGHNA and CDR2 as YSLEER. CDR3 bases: TGCGCCAGCAGCCAAGGAACCGGGGGACCCTATGGCTACACCTTC. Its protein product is CASSQGTGGPYGYTF.

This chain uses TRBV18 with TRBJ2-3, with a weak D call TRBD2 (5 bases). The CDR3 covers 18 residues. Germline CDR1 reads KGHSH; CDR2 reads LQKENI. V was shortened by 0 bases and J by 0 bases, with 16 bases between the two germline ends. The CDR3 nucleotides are TGTGCCAGCTCACCACCCGGGGTCCGCCGAACTAGCACAGATACGCAGTATTTT. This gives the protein CASSPPGVRRTSTDTQYF.

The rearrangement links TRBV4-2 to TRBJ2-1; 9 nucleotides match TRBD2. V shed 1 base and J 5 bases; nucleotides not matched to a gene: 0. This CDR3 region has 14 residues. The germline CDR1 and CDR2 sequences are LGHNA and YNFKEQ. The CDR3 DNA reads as TGTGCCAGCAGCCAAGGGACTAGCGACAATGAGCAGTTCTTC. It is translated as CASSQGTSDNEQFF.

CDR3 nucleotides: TGTGCCATCAGTGACAGTTTGGGACAGGGGGCGAACACTGAAGCTTTCTTT. Translation: CAISDSLGQGANTEAFF. The chain has TRBV10-3 and TRBJ1-1; 12 bases are a match to TRBD1. This CDR3 comprises 17 residues. V trimming: 3 bases; J trimming: 1 base; junction bases outside the gene matches: 6. Germline loops: CDR1 ENHRY, CDR2 SYGVKD.

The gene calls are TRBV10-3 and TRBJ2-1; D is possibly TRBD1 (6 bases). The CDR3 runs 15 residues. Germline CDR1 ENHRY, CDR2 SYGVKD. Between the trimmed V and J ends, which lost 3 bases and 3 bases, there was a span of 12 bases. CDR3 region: CAISELGGLYNEQFF. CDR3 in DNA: TGTGCCATCAGTGAACTTGGGGGCCTCTACAATGAGCAGTTCTTC.

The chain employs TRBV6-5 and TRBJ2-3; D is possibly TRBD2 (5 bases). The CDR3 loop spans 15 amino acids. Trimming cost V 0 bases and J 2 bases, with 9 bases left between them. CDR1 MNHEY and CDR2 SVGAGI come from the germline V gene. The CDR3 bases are TGTGCCAGCAGTTACTCAGACGGACTCACAGATACGCAGTATTTT. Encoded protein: CASSYSDGLTDTQYF.

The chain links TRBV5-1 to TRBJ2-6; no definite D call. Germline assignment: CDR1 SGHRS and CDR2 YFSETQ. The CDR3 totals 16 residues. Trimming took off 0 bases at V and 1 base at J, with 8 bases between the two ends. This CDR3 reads CASSLAVGSGANVLTF. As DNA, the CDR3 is TGCGCCAGCAGCTTGGCCGTGGGTTCTGGGGCCAACGTCCTGACTTTC.

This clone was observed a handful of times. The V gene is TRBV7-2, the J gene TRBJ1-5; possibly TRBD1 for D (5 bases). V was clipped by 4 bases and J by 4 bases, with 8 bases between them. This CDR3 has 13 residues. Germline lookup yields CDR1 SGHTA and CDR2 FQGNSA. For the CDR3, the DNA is TGTGCCAGCAGCTCACAGGTGAATCAGCCCCAGCATTTT. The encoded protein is CASSSQVNQPQHF. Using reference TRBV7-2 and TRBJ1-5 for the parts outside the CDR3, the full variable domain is GAGVSQSPSNKVTEKGKDVELRCDPISGHTALYWYRQSLGQGLEFLIYFQGNSAPDKSGLPSDRFSAERTGGSVSTLTIQRTQQEDSAVYLCASSSQVNQPQHFGDGTRLSIL.

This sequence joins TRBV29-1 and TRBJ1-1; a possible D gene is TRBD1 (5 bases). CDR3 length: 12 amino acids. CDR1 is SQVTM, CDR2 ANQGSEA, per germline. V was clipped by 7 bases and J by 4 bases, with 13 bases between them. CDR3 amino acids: CSAEGPATEAFF. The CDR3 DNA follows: TGCAGCGCTGAGGGACCTGCCACTGAAGCTTTCTTT.

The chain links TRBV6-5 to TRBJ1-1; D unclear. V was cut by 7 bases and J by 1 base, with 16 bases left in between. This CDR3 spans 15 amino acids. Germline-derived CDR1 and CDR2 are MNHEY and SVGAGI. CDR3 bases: TGTGCCAGCAAAGGGATGGGTAGCCCGAACACTGAAGCTTTCTTT. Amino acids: CASKGMGSPNTEAFF.

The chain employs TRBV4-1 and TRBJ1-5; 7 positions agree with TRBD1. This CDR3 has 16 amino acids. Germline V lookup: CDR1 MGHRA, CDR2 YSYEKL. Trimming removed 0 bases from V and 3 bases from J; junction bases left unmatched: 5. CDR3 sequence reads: CASSQEATGFNQPQHF. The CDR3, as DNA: TGCGCCAGCAGCCAAGAAGCGACAGGGTTCAATCAGCCCCAGCATTTT.

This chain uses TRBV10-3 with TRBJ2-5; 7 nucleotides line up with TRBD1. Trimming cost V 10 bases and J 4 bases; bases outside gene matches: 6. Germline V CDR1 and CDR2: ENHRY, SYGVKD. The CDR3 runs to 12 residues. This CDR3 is CASSTGAETQYF. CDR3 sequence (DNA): TGTGCCAGCTCTACAGGGGCAGAGACCCAGTACTTC.

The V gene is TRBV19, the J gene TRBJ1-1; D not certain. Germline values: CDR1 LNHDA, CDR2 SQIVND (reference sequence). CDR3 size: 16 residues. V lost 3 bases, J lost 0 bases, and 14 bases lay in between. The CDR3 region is CASSIQKFSVNTEAFF. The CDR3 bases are TGTGCCAGTAGTATTCAGAAATTTTCGGTGAACACTGAAGCTTTCTTT. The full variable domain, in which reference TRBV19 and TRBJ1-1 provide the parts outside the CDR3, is DGGITQSPKYLFRKEGQNVTLSCEQNLNHDAMYWYRQDPGQGLRLIYYSQIVNDFQKGDIAEGYSVSREKKESFPLTVTSAQKNPTAFYLCASSIQKFSVNTEAFFGQGTRLTVV.

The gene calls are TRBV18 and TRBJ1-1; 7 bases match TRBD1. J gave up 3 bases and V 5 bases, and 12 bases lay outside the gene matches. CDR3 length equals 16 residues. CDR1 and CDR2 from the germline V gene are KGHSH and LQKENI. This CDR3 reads CASSYTTGQLDTEAFF. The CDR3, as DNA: TGTGCCAGCTCATACACTACGGGACAGTTGGACACTGAAGCTTTCTTT.

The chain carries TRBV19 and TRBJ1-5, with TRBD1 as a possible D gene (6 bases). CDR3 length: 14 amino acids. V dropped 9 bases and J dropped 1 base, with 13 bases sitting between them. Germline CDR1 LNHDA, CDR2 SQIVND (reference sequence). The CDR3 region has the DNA TGTGCCAGCTGGGGGGGCCTAAGCAATCAGCCCCAGCATTTT. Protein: CASWGGLSNQPQHF.

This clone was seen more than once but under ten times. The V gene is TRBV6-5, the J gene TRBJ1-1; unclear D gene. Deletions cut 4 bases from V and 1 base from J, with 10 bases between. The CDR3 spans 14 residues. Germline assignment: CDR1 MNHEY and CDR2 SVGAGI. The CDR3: CASSSRTGNTEAFF. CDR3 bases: TGTGCCAGCAGTTCCCGGACGGGGAACACTGAAGCTTTCTTT.

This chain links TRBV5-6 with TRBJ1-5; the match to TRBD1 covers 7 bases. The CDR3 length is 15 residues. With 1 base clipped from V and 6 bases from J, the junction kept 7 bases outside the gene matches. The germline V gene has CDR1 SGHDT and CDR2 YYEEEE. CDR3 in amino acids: CASSLWQGVSQPQHF. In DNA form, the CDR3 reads TGTGCCAGCAGCTTGTGGCAGGGGGTCAGTCAGCCCCAGCATTTT. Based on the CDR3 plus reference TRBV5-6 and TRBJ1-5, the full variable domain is DAGVTQSPTHLIKTRGQQVTLRCSPKSGHDTVSWYQQALGQGPQFIFQYYEEEERQRGNFPDRFSGHQFPNYSSELNVNALLLGDSALYLCASSLWQGVSQPQHFGDGTRLSIL.

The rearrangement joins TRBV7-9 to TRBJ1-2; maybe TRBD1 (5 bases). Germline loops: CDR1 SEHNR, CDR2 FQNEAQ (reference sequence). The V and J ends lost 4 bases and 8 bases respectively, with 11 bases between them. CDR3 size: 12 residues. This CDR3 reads CASSSRVDGYTF. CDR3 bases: TGTGCCAGCAGCTCCAGGGTTGACGGCTACACCTTC.

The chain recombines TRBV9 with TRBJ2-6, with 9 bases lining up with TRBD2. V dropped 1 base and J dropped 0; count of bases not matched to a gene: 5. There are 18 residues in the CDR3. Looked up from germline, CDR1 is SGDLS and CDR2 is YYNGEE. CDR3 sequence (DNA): TGTGCCAGCAGCGTAAGCCTAGCGGGGACCTCTGGGGCCAACGTCCTGACTTTC. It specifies CASSVSLAGTSGANVLTF.

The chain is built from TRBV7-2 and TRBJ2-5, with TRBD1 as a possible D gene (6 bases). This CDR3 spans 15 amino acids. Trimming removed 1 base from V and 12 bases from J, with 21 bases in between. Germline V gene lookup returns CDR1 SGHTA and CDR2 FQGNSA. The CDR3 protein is CASSLGSAGALSKYF. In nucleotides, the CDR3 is TGTGCCAGCAGCTTAGGGTCCGCAGGGGCCCTGAGTAAGTACTTC.

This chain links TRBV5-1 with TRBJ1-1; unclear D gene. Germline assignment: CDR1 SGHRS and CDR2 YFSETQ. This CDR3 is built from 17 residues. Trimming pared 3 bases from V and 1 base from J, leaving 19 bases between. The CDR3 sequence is CASSSSEDHLGNTEAFF. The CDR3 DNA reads TGCGCCAGCAGCTCCTCAGAGGACCATTTGGGGAACACTGAAGCTTTCTTT.

As DNA, the CDR3 is TGTGCCAGCAGCTTAGTCTTGGAAGACTATGGCTACACCTTC. The encoded protein is CASSLVLEDYGYTF. The chain has TRBV7-9 and TRBJ1-2; unclear D gene. Trimming removed 1 base from V and 3 bases from J, with 9 bases in between. The CDR3 sequence is 14 residues long. Germline CDR1 and CDR2: SEHNR and FQNEAQ (reference sequence).

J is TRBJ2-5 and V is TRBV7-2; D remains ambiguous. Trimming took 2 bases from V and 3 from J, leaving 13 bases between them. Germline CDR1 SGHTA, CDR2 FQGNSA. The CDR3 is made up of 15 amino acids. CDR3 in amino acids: CASSLRFRTKETQYF. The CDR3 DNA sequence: TGTGCCAGCAGCTTAAGATTCAGGACGAAAGAGACCCAGTACTTC.

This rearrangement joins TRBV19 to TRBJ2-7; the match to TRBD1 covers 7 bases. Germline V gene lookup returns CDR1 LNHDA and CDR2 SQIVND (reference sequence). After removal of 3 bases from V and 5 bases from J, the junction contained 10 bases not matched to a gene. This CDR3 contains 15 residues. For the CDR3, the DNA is TGTGCCAGTAGTATCCGACAGGGAAGCCAGGACGAGCAGTACTTC. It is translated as CASSIRQGSQDEQYF.

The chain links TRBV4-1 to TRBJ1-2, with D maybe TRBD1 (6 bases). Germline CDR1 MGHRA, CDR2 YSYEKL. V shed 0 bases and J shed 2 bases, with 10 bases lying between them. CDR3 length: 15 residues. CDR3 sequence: CASSQEWDTNYGYTF. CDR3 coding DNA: TGCGCCAGCAGCCAAGAGTGGGACACCAACTATGGCTACACCTTC.

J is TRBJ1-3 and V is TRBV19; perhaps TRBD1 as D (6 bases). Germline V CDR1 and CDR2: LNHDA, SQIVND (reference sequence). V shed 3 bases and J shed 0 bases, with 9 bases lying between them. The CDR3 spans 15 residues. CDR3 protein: CASSMQGSSGNTIYF. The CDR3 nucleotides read TGTGCCAGTAGTATGCAGGGGAGCTCTGGAAACACCATATATTTT.

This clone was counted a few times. CDR3 sequence reads: CAWSDSGQPQHF. Here the CDR3 DNA reads TGTGCCTGGAGTGACTCAGGGCAGCCCCAGCATTTT. This chain uses TRBV30 with TRBJ1-5, with D possibly being TRBD1 (5 bases). V lost 1 base, J lost 7 bases, and 8 bases lay in between. Germline CDR1 is GTSNPN and CDR2 is SVGIG (reference sequence). The length of the CDR3 is 12 residues.

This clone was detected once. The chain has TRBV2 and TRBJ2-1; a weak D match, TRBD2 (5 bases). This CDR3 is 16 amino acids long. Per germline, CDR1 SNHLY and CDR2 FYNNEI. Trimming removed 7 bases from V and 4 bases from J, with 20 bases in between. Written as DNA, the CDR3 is TGTGCCAGCAACGGGTTGGACTTGCCTTCGTACAATGAGCAGTTCTTC. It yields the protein CASNGLDLPSYNEQFF.